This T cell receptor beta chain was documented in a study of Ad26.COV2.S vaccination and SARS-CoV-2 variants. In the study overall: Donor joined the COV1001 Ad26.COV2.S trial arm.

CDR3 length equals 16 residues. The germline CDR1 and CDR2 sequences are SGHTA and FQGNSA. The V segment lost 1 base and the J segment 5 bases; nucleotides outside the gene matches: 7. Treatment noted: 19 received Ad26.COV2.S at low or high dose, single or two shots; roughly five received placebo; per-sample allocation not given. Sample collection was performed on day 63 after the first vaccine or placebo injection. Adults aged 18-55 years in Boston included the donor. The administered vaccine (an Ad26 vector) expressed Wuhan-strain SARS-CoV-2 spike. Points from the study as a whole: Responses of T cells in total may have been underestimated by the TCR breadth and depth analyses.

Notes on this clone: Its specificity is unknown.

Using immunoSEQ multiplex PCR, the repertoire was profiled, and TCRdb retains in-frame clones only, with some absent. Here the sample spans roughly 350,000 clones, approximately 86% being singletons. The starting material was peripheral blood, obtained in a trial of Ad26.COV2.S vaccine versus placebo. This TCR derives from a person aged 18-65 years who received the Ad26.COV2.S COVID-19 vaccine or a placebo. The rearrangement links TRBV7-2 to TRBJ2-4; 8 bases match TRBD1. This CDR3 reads CASSLEFTGGQNIQYF. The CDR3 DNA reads TGTGCCAGCAGCTTAGAGTTCACAGGGGGGCAAAACATTCAGTACTTC.